The TCR beta chain described here comes from a study of cytomegalovirus exposure and HLA in healthy donors. Per germline, CDR1 MNHEY and CDR2 SMNVEV (reference sequence). The CDR3 sequence is 14 residues long. Trimming took off 5 bases at V and 1 base at J, with 11 bases between the two ends. Clones were read by immunoSEQ multiplex PCR, and TCRdb kept only the in-frame ones, dropping some. The sample carries 250,000 or so clones, 90% recorded once. General study points: Cytomegalovirus-associated TCR beta chains were listed, numbering around 150. According to a later analysis, TCR clusters from the first cohort tended to co-occur in the approximately 130 validation repertoires. Three chains tied to CMV proved CMV antigen-specific in vitro.

This clone has just a few counts. Its antigen is not known. This same CDR3 is encoded by further DNA sequences in the sample. The chain employs TRBV27 and TRBJ1-1; D is possibly TRBD1 (5 bases). This TCR was recovered from a woman younger than 35 in good health and CMV-seronegative. Sequenced: PBMCs. The CDR3 loop reads CASSIDRANTEAFF. The CDR3 DNA reads as TGTGCCAGCAGTATCGACAGAGCGAACACTGAAGCTTTCTTT.